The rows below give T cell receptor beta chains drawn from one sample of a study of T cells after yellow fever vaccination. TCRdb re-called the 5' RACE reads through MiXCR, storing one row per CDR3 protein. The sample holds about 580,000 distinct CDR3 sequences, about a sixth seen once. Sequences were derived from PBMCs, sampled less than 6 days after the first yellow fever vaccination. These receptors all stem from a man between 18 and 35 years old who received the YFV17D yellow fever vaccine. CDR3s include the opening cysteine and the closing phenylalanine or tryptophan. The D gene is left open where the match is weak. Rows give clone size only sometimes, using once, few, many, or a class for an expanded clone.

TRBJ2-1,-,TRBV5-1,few,CASSENGDNEQFF,TGCGCCAGCAGCGAGAACGGGGACAATGAGCAGTTCTTC
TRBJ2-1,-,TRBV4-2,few,CASSQVSPGTYNEQFF,TGTGCCAGCAGCCAAGTGTCCCCGGGGACCTACAATGAGCAGTTCTTC
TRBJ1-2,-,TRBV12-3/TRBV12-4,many,CASSLYIAEGYTF,TGTGCCAGCAGTTTATATATCGCTGAGGGCTACACCTTC
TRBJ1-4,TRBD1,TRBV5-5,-,CASSRDSPEKLFF,TGTGCCAGCAGCCGGGACAGCCCTGAAAAACTGTTTTTT
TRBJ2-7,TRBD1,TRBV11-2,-,CASSFFWGQGPGRREQYF,TGTGCCAGCAGCTTCTTTTGGGGACAGGGTCCCGGGAGGCGCGAGCAGTACTTC
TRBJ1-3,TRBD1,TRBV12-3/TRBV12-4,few,CASSWDRGNTIYF,TGTGCCAGCAGTTGGGACAGAGGAAACACCATATATTTT
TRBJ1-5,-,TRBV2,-,CASSGYGQSSNQPQHF,TGTGCCAGCAGTGGCTACGGACAGTCTAGCAATCAGCCCCAGCATTTT
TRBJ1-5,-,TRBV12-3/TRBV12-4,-,CASSRQKDQPQHF,TGTGCCAGCTCCAGACAGAAAGATCAGCCCCAGCATTTT
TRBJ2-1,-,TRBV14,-,CASSQQRDEQFF,TGTGCCAGCAGCCAACAAAGGGATGAGCAGTTCTTC
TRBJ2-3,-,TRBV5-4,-,CASSGTEDTQYF,TGTGCCAGCAGCGGCACAGAAGATACGCAGTATTTT
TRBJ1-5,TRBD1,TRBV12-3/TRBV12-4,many,CASRIGTASNQPQHF,TGTGCCAGCAGGATCGGGACAGCCAGCAATCAGCCCCAGCATTTT
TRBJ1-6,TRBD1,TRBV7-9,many,CASSFQTGEGSPLHF,TGTGCCAGCAGCTTTCAGACAGGGGAAGGTTCACCCCTCCACTTT
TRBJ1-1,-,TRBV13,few,CASRRVRTEAFF,TGTGCCAGCAGACGGGTTCGGACTGAAGCTTTCTTT
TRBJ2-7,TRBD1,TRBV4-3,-,CASSSRDRGYEQYF,TGCGCCAGCAGCAGTCGGGACAGGGGCTACGAGCAGTACTTC
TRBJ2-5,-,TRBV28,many,CASNFQARETQYF,TGTGCCAGCAACTTCCAAGCCCGAGAGACCCAGTACTTC
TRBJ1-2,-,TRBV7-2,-,CASSTQGLGGYTF,TGTGCCAGCAGCACGCAGGGTTTGGGCGGCTACACCTTC
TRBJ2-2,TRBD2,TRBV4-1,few,CASNLQRGLGNTGELFF,TGCGCCAGCAACCTTCAACGGGGACTAGGAAACACCGGGGAGCTGTTTTTT
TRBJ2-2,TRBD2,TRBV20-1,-,CCARSTSGRNTGELFF,TGCTGTGCTAGATCTACTAGCGGGAGGAACACCGGGGAGCTGTTTTTT
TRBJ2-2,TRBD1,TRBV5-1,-,CASSAEQGHTGELFF,TGCGCCAGCAGCGCGGAACAGGGGCACACCGGGGAGCTGTTTTTT
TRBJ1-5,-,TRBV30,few,CAWSAVWGDQPQHF,TGTGCCTGGAGTGCTGTTTGGGGTGACCAGCCCCAGCATTTT
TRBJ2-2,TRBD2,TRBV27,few,CASRWGIAGVNTGELFF,TGTGCCAGCAGATGGGGAATAGCGGGGGTGAACACCGGGGAGCTGTTTTTT
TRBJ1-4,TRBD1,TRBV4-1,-,CASSRGQGAGGKGELFF,TGCGCCAGCAGCCGAGGACAGGGGGCAGGAGGTAAAGGGGAACTGTTTTTT
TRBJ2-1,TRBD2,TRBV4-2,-,CASSQLVAGGLSSYNEQFF,TGTGCCAGCAGCCAACTAGTAGCGGGGGGCCTCAGCTCCTACAATGAGCAGTTCTTC
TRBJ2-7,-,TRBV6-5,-,CASSYSGSEQYF,TGTGCCAGCAGTTACTCGGGGAGCGAGCAGTACTTC
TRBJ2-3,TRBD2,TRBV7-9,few,CASSSIAGETDTQYF,TGTGCCAGCAGCTCCATAGCGGGGGAGACAGATACGCAGTATTTT
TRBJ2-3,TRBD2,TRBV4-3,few,CASSQIPSGGWSTDTQYF,TGCGCCAGCAGCCAAATTCCTAGCGGGGGCTGGAGCACAGATACGCAGTATTTT
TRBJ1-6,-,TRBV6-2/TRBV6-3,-,CASSHARATLHF,TGTGCCAGCAGCCATGCCAGGGCTACCCTCCACTTT
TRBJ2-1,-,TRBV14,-,CASSQDFGTLSPNEQFF,TGTGCCAGCAGCCAAGATTTCGGGACCCTCTCCCCCAATGAGCAGTTCTTC
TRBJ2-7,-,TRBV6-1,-,CASRETYEQYF,TGTGCCAGCAGGGAGACTTACGAGCAGTACTTC
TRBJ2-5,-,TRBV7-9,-,CASSWGAGVQETQYF,TGTGCCAGCAGCTGGGGAGCCGGGGTCCAAGAGACCCAGTACTTC
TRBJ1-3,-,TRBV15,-,CATSRDGLSGNTIYF,TGTGCCACCAGCAGAGATGGGCTATCGGGAAACACCATATATTTT
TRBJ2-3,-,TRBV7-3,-,CASRPNTASTDTQYF,TGTGCCAGCAGGCCCAATACGGCGAGCACAGATACGCAGTATTTT
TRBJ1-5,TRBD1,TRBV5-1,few,CASRTDREAQPQHF,TGCGCCAGCAGAACCGACAGGGAGGCTCAGCCCCAGCATTTT